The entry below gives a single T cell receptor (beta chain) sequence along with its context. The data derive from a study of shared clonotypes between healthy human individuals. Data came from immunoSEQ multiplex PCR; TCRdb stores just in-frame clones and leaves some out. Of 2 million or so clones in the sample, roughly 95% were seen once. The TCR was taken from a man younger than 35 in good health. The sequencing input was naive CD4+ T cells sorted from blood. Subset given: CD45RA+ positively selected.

CDR3 sequence: CASSLTTGGTEAFF. The CDR3 bases are TGTGCCAGCAGCTTAACGACAGGGGGCACTGAAGCTTTCTTT. The V and J genes are TRBV5-4 and TRBJ1-1; 9 bases fit TRBD1. CDR1 SGHNT and CDR2 YYREEE come from the germline V gene (reference sequence). V shed 2 bases and J 4 bases; nucleotides not matched to a gene: 3. This CDR3 is built from 14 residues.